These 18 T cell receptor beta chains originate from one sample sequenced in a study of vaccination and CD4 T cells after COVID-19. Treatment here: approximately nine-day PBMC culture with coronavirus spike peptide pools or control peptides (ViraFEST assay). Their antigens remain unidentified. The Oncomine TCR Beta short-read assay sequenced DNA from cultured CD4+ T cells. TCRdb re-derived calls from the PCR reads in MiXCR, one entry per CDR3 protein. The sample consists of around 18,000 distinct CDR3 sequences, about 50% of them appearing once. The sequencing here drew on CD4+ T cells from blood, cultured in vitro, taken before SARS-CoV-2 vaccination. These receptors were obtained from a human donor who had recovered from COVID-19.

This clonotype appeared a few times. Written as DNA, the CDR3 is TGTGCCAGCAGACCCGGGACAGGGCTTACCGGGGAGCTGTTTTTT. It translates to CASRPGTGLTGELFF. The V call is TRBV11-3, the J call TRBJ2-2; 9 bases map to TRBD1. The germline gives CDR1 SGHNT, CDR2 YENEEA. This CDR3 spans 15 amino acids. Trimming took 6 bases from V and 5 from J; bases not matched to a gene: 7.

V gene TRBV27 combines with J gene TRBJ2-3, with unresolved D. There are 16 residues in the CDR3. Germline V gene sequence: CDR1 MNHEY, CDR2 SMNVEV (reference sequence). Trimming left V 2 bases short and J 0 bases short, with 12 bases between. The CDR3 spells CASSLLVGGSTDTQYF. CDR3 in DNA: TGTGCCAGCAGTTTACTGGTTGGTGGTAGCACAGATACGCAGTATTTT.

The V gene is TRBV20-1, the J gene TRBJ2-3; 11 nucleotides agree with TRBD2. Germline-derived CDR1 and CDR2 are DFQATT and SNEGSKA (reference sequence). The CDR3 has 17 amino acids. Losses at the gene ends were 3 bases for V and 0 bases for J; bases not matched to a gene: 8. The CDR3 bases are TGCAGTGCTAGCGGGGGTACTAGCGGGAGTAGCACAGATACGCAGTATTTT. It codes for CSASGGTSGSSTDTQYF.

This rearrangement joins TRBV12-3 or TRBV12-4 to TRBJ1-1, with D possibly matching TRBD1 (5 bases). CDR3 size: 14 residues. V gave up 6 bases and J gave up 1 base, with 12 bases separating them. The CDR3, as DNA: TGTGCCAGCAGCCCCAGGGTGGGGAACACTGAAGCTTTCTTT. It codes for CASSPRVGNTEAFF.

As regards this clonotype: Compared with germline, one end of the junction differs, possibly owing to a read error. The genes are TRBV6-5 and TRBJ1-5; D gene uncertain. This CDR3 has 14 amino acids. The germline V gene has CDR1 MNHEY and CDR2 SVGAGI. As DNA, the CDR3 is TGTGCCAACAGTTACGCGGTCCACAATCAGCCCCAGCATTTT. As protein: CANSYAVHNQPQHF.

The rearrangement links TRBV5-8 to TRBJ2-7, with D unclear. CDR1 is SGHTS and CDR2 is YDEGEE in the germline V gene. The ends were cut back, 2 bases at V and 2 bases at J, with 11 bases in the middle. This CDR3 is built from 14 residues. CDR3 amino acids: CASSFWTEPYEQYF. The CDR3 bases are TGTGCCAGCAGCTTTTGGACCGAGCCCTACGAGCAGTACTTC. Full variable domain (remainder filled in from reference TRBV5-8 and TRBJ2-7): EAGVTQSPTHLIKTRGQQATLRCSPISGHTSVYWYQQALGLGLQFLLWYDEGEERNRGNFPPRFSGRQFPNYSSELNVNALELEDSALYLCASSFWTEPYEQYFGPGTRLTVT.

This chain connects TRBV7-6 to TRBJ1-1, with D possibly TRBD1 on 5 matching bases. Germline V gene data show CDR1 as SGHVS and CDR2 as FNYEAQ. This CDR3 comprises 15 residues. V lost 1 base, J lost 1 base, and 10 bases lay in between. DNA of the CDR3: TGTGCCAGCAGCTTAGAGGCAGGGACGAACACTGAAGCTTTCTTT. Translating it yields CASSLEAGTNTEAFF.

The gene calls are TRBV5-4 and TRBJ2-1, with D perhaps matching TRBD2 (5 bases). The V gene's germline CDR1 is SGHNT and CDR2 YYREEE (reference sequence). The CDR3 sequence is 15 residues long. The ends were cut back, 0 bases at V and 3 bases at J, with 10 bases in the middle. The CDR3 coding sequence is TGTGCCAGCAGCTTGGACGATGGAGGCTACAATGAGCAGTTCTTC. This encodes CASSLDDGGYNEQFF.

The CDR3 sequence: CASTPGLSVGTDTQYF. Here the CDR3 DNA reads TGCGCCAGCACGCCCGGACTATCAGTCGGCACAGATACGCAGTATTTT. The rearrangement joins TRBV10-1 to TRBJ2-3; D might be TRBD2 (6 bases). V lost 7 bases and J lost 1, with 18 bases in between. The germline V gene encodes CDR1 WNHNN and CDR2 SYGVQD (reference sequence). The CDR3 loop spans 16 amino acids.

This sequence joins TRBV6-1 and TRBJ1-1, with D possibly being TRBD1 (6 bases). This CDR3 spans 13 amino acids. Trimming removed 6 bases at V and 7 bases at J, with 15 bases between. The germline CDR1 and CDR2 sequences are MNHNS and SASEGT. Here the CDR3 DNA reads TGTGCCAGCAGGGACAGCGGAGGGGATGAAGCTTTCTTT. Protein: CASRDSGGDEAFF.

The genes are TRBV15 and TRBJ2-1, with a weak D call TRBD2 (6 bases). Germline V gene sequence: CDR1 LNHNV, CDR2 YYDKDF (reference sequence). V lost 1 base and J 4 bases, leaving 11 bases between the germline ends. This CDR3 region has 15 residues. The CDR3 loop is CATSRGRDLYNEQFF. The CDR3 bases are TGTGCCACCAGCAGAGGGCGGGACCTTTACAATGAGCAGTTCTTC.

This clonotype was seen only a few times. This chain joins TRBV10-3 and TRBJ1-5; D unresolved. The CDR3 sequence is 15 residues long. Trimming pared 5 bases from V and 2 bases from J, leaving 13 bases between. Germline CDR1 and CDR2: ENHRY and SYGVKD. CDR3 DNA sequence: TGTGCCATCAGTCCCACACCCGGCGGCAATCAGCCCCAGCATTTT. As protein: CAISPTPGGNQPQHF.

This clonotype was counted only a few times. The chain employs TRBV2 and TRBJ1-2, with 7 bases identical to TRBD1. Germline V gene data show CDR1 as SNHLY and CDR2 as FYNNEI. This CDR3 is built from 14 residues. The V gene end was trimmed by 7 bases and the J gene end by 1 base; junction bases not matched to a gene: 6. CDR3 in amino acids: CASTLTGVNYGYTF. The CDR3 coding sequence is TGTGCCAGCACTTTAACAGGGGTTAACTATGGCTACACCTTC.

The CDR3: CASRSSGSTDTQYF. Written as DNA, the CDR3 is TGTGCCAGTAGATCTAGCGGGAGCACAGATACGCAGTATTTT. The chain uses TRBV19 and TRBJ2-3, with 8 bases aligning to TRBD2. The germline gives CDR1 LNHDA, CDR2 SQIVND (reference sequence). CDR3 length equals 14 residues. V lost 6 bases to trimming and J lost 0 bases; unmatched junction nucleotides: 2. The complete variable domain, with remaining parts taken from reference TRBV19 and TRBJ2-3, reads DGGITQSPKYLFRKEGQNVTLSCEQNLNHDAMYWYRQDPGQGLRLIYYSQIVNDFQKGDIAEGYSVSREKKESFPLTVTSAQKNPTAFYLCASRSSGSTDTQYFGPGTRLTVL.

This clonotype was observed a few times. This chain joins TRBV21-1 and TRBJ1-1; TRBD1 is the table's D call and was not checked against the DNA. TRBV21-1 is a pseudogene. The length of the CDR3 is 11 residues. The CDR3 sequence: CASRTGGEAFF. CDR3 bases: TGTGCCAGCAGGACGGGGGGTGAAGCTTTCTTT.

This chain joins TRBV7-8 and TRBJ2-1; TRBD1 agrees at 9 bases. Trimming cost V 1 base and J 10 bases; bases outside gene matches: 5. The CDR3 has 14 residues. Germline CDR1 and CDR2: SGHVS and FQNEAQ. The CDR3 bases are TGTGCCAGCAGCTTAGACAGGGGGCGCCGGGAGCAGTTCTTC. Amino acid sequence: CASSLDRGRREQFF.

CDR3 in DNA: TGTGCCAGCAGCCAAGATGGGCTATACCAAGAGACCCAGTACTTC. Its protein is CASSQDGLYQETQYF. The chain couples TRBV3-1 to TRBJ2-5; D gene uncertain. Trimming removed 0 bases at V and 0 bases at J, with 8 bases between. The CDR3 covers 15 residues. Germline V CDR1 and CDR2: LGHDT, YNNKEL (reference sequence).

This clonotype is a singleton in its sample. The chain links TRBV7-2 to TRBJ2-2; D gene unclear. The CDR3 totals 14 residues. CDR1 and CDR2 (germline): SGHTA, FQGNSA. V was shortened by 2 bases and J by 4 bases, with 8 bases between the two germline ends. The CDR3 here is CASSLWGGTGELFF. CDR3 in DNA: TGTGCCAGCAGCTTATGGGGTGGCACCGGGGAGCTGTTTTTT. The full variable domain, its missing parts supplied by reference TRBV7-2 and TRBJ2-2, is GAGVSQSPSNKVTEKGKDVELRCDPISGHTALYWYRQSLGQGLEFLIYFQGNSAPDKSGLPSDRFSAERTGGSVSTLTIQRTQQEDSAVYLCASSLWGGTGELFFGEGSRLTVL.